Sequencing of this T cell receptor beta chain was carried out in a study of shared clonotypes between healthy human individuals. TCRdb's copy holds only in-frame clones and misses some; the assay was immunoSEQ multiplex PCR. Of roughly 700,000 clones detected, roughly 70% appear once; the ten largest clones hold approximately 1.8%. The CDR3 runs to 14 residues. Germline lookup yields CDR1 SGHNT and CDR2 YYREEE (reference sequence). The V end was cut by 2 bases, the J end by 1 base, with 9 bases between. The chain couples TRBV5-4 to TRBJ2-5; D gene ambiguous. Sequencing was done on a sample of memory CD4+ T cells sorted from blood. Specified subset: CD45RA-negative fraction. The receptor was isolated from a woman younger than 45 in good health. CDR3 sequence (DNA): TGTGCCAGCAGCTTCTGGCCAAGCCAAGAGACCCAGTACTTC. Translation gives CASSFWPSQETQYF.